Presented here are 24 T cell receptor beta chains from one specimen sequenced in a study of blood T cell repertoires in COVID-19. Only in-frame clones appear in the TCRdb table, and some are missing; sequencing was by immunoSEQ multiplex PCR. The table shows tens of thousands of clones, with 70% to 85% occurring only once. Sequenced input: peripheral blood. These receptors were collected from an elderly woman with COVID-19, enrolled during active disease.

This chain links TRBV7-6 with TRBJ1-5, with D possibly being TRBD1 (5 bases). V lost 1 base and J 7 bases, leaving 11 bases between the germline ends. This CDR3 is 14 amino acids long. CDR1 SGHVS and CDR2 FNYEAQ come from the germline V gene. This chain's CDR3 is CASSLDRGYQPQHF. The CDR3 DNA follows: TGTGCCAGCAGCTTAGATCGGGGGTACCAGCCCCAGCATTTT.

This chain joins TRBV27 and TRBJ2-3; TRBD2 matches at 9 bases. The CDR3 has 13 amino acids. Trimming at V came to 6 bases and at J to 6 bases, leaving 4 bases not matched to a gene. Germline V gene sequence: CDR1 MNHEY, CDR2 SMNVEV (reference sequence). The CDR3 is CASRREGADTQYF. CDR3 in DNA: TGTGCCAGCAGGCGGGAGGGGGCCGATACGCAGTATTTT.

This rearrangement joins TRBV7-9 to TRBJ1-1; D unresolved. The CDR3 has 11 residues. Trimming cost V 5 bases and J 1 base, with 2 bases left between them. Per the germline V gene, CDR1 is SEHNR and CDR2 is FQNEAQ (reference sequence). The CDR3 spells CASSRNTEAFF. CDR3 bases: TGTGCCAGCAGCCGGAACACTGAAGCTTTCTTT.

The V and J genes are TRBV28 and TRBJ2-3; the D is unclear. The CDR3 is 14 amino acids. Looked up from germline, CDR1 is MDHEN and CDR2 is SYDVKM. Trimming removed 5 bases from V and 2 bases from J, with 11 bases in between. The chain's CDR3 is CASSGDSNTDTQYF. The CDR3 DNA follows: TGTGCCAGCAGTGGTGACTCTAACACAGATACGCAGTATTTT.

The chain employs TRBV5-5 and TRBJ1-4, with D uncertain. CDR3 size: 14 residues. With 5 bases removed from V and 0 bases from J, the gap between germline ends came to 8 bases. Looked up from germline, CDR1 is SGHKS and CDR2 is YYEKEE (reference sequence). CDR3 in amino acids: CASSYGATNEKLFF. In nucleotides, the CDR3 is TGTGCCAGCAGTTACGGAGCAACTAATGAAAAACTGTTTTTT.

The sample holds one count of this clone. The chain links TRBV18 to TRBJ2-1; 9 bases line up with TRBD2. The CDR3 is 15 amino acids. Germline V gene lookup returns CDR1 KGHSH and CDR2 LQKENI. V gave up 3 bases and J gave up 3 bases; unmatched junction bases: 3. Written as DNA, the CDR3 is TGTGCCAGCTCACCGGGACTAGCCGACTACAATGAGCAGTTCTTC. Translation gives CASSPGLADYNEQFF.

The genes are TRBV15 and TRBJ2-7; D gene unclear. Germline CDR1 and CDR2: LNHNV and YYDKDF (reference sequence). Trimming removed 0 bases at V and 9 bases at J, with 15 bases between. The CDR3 contains 14 residues. The chain's CDR3 is CATSREVVQLGQYF. The DNA of the CDR3 is TGTGCCACCAGCAGAGAGGTGGTACAGCTGGGGCAGTACTTC.

V gene TRBV7-2 combines with J gene TRBJ1-1; 7 bases are shared with TRBD1. Germline V gene sequence: CDR1 SGHTA, CDR2 FQGNSA. Trimming at V came to 5 bases and at J to 11 bases, leaving 14 bases not matched to a gene. The CDR3 covers 14 residues. In DNA form, the CDR3 reads TGTGCCAGCAGCCCCCGAGGAGGGGGCGCCAGGGCTTTCTTT. Its protein is CASSPRGGGARAFF.

Worth noting for this clone: At one end, the junction sequence differs from germline, possibly due to a read error. The chain carries TRBV4-2 and TRBJ1-2, with D uncertain. Germline CDR1 reads LGHNA; CDR2 reads YNFKEQ. The length of the CDR3 is 16 residues. CDR3 bases: TGTGCCAGCAGCCAAGGCGAGTTAGGCGTTAACTATGGCCACACCTTC. Translated, it gives CASSQGELGVNYGHTF.

The chain couples TRBV9 to TRBJ2-1; 9 bases line up with TRBD1. The CDR3 consists of 19 residues. V lost 0 bases and J lost 7; bases outside the gene matches: 17. The germline gives CDR1 SGDLS, CDR2 YYNGEE. The CDR3 here is CASSVAQRGIRDRENEQFF. In DNA form, the CDR3 reads TGTGCCAGCAGCGTAGCCCAAAGGGGTATCCGGGACAGGGAAAATGAGCAGTTCTTC.

The V and J genes are TRBV30 and TRBJ1-1; 7 bases agree with TRBD1. This CDR3 contains 12 residues. Germline V CDR1 and CDR2: GTSNPN, SVGIG (reference sequence). The trim removed 2 bases at V and 10 bases at J, leaving 7 bases unmatched. The CDR3 nucleotides read TGTGCCTGGAGTCAGGGGGTTCGAGTAGCTTTCTTT. Amino acid sequence: CAWSQGVRVAFF.

The chain carries TRBV5-6 and TRBJ2-3, with TRBD1 identical over 9 bases. V gave up 3 bases and J gave up 1 base; unmatched junction bases: 3. The CDR3 loop spans 15 amino acids. Germline lookup yields CDR1 SGHDT and CDR2 YYEEEE. The CDR3 coding sequence is TGTGCCAGCAGCTACCGGGACAGGGGCACAGATACGCAGTATTTT. Residues: CASSYRDRGTDTQYF.

This chain joins TRBV5-4 and TRBJ2-1; 8 bases match TRBD2. The V segment lost 2 bases and the J segment 2 bases; nucleotides outside the gene matches: 6. Germline values: CDR1 SGHNT, CDR2 YYREEE (reference sequence). The CDR3 runs to 16 residues. The CDR3, as DNA: TGTGCCAGCAGCTTACCCAACGGGGGGGCCTACAATGAGCAGTTCTTC. It codes for CASSLPNGGAYNEQFF.

The chain carries TRBV7-3 and TRBJ2-3, with D possibly TRBD1 on 5 matching bases. Trimming took off 1 base at V and 8 bases at J, with 13 bases between the two ends. The CDR3 length is 14 residues. In germline, CDR1 is SGHTA, CDR2 FQGTGA. The CDR3 region is CASSLIQGQGTQYF. The DNA of the CDR3 is TGTGCCAGCAGCTTAATTCAGGGCCAGGGTACGCAGTATTTT.

This rearrangement joins TRBV5-4 to TRBJ2-2, with TRBD2 matching over 10 bases. V lost 4 bases, J lost 10 bases, and 7 bases stayed unmatched. The CDR3 is 14 residues long. CDR1 is SGHNT and CDR2 is YYREEE in the germline V gene (reference sequence). Here the CDR3 reads CASSRSGRAEELFF. CDR3 coding DNA: TGTGCCAGCAGCAGAAGCGGGAGGGCAGAGGAGCTGTTTTTT.

The chain combines TRBV30 with TRBJ2-1; 7 bases line up with TRBD2. This CDR3 has 17 residues. J was trimmed by 2 bases and V by 3 bases; bases with no gene match: 13. Looked up from germline, CDR1 is GTSNPN and CDR2 is SVGIG (reference sequence). CDR3 DNA: TGTGCCTGGAGGGAGGGGAGGGCGACGGCTACCTACAATGAGCAGTTCTTC. Protein sequence: CAWREGRATATYNEQFF.

The V call is TRBV11-2, the J call TRBJ2-3; D not certain. CDR1 is SGHAT and CDR2 is FQNNGV in the germline V gene. Deletions cut 5 bases from V and 2 bases from J, with 11 bases between. This CDR3 is built from 14 residues. The CDR3 DNA follows: TGTGCCAGCAGCCCCGACTTGTACACAGATACGCAGTATTTT. This encodes CASSPDLYTDTQYF.

The chain couples TRBV18 to TRBJ2-1, with 8 bases fitting TRBD2. CDR1 is KGHSH, CDR2 LQKENI, per germline. The CDR3 runs to 16 residues. The J segment lost 6 bases and the V segment lost 0 bases, leaving 7 bases of the junction unmatched. CDR3 sequence reads: CASSPPGRGGFNEQFF. The CDR3 nucleotides are TGTGCCAGCTCACCACCGGGTCGGGGGGGCTTCAATGAGCAGTTCTTC.

In its sample, this clone was seen a few times. V is TRBV5-6 and J is TRBJ2-1, with TRBD2 matching 8 bases. Germline CDR1 is SGHDT and CDR2 is YYEEEE. The CDR3 totals 15 residues. The trim removed 0 bases at V and 8 bases at J, leaving 7 bases unmatched. The CDR3 DNA sequence: TGTGCCAGCAGCTTGGGGCGGGGGGCCCAACATGAGCAGTTCTTC. Its translation is CASSLGRGAQHEQFF. Full variable domain (rest looked up from reference TRBV5-6 and TRBJ2-1): DAGVTQSPTHLIKTRGQQVTLRCSPKSGHDTVSWYQQALGQGPQFIFQYYEEEERQRGNFPDRFSGHQFPNYSSELNVNALLLGDSALYLCASSLGRGAQHEQFFGPGTRLTVL.

This chain uses TRBV9 with TRBJ2-2; tentatively, D is TRBD2 (5 bases). The CDR3 sequence is 14 residues long. Germline V gene lookup returns CDR1 SGDLS and CDR2 YYNGEE. Trimming cost V 0 bases and J 6 bases, with 9 bases left between them. Here the CDR3 reads CASSVVERAGELFF. The CDR3 DNA reads TGTGCCAGCAGCGTAGTGGAGAGGGCCGGGGAGCTGTTTTTT.

The chain has TRBV14 and TRBJ1-2, with D possibly TRBD1 on 6 matching bases. The V end was cut by 0 bases, the J end by 1 base, with 9 bases between. The CDR3 is made up of 15 amino acids. Germline CDR1 reads SGHDN; CDR2 reads FVKESK. For the CDR3, the DNA is TGTGCCAGCAGCCAAGAGCCAGGGGTTAACTATGGCTACACCTTC. Protein product: CASSQEPGVNYGYTF.

This chain joins TRBV29-1 and TRBJ1-4, with no clear D. V gave up 2 bases and J gave up 8 bases, with 15 bases separating them. The CDR3 contains 14 residues. Germline assignment: CDR1 SQVTM and CDR2 ANQGSEA. The CDR3 sequence: CSVEISTTGEKLFF. Here the CDR3 DNA reads TGCAGCGTTGAAATCTCGACGACTGGGGAAAAACTGTTTTTT.

The rearrangement links TRBV10-3 to TRBJ2-5, with 8 bases matching TRBD2. Trimming removed 4 bases from V and 0 bases from J; junction bases left unmatched: 4. Germline CDR1 is ENHRY and CDR2 is SYGVKD. The CDR3 has 15 residues. This CDR3 reads CAISVAGGYQETQYF. The CDR3 bases are TGTGCCATCAGTGTGGCGGGGGGATACCAAGAGACCCAGTACTTC.

This sequence joins TRBV4-1 and TRBJ2-1; D may be TRBD2 (5 bases). Germline values: CDR1 MGHRA, CDR2 YSYEKL. V gave up 4 bases and J gave up 3 bases, with 10 bases separating them. This CDR3 is built from 14 residues. CDR3 residues: CASSRESFYNEQFF. CDR3 sequence (DNA): TGCGCCAGCAGCCGGGAGTCGTTCTACAATGAGCAGTTCTTC.